These 22 T cell receptor beta chains were all obtained from the same sample, sequenced in a study of shared clonotypes between healthy human individuals. This table comes from immunoSEQ multiplex PCR, and its TCRdb copy is limited to in-frame clones, with some not included. The sample shows approximately 2.5 million clones, more than 85% of them seen only once. Sequencing used naive CD4+ T cells from PBMCs. Stated subset: CD45RA+ positively selected. These receptors were collected from a man aged 18 to 30 in good health. Some clones in this sample may be carry-over from other donors' samples.

For this clone: Different DNA sequences within this sample yield the same CDR3. This chain uses TRBV19 with TRBJ1-1; TRBD1 might be the D (5 bases). The length of the CDR3 is 16 residues. The germline gives CDR1 LNHDA, CDR2 SQIVND (reference sequence). Trimming stripped 5 bases from V and 0 bases from J, with 16 bases between. The CDR3 region is CASSPGTGSLNTEAFF. The CDR3 DNA follows: TGTGCCAGTAGTCCCGGGACGGGCTCACTGAACACTGAAGCTTTCTTT.

The count of this clone is one. The chain uses TRBV7-6 and TRBJ2-3, with TRBD1 matching 7 bases. The CDR3 totals 16 residues. V lost 5 bases to trimming and J lost 2 bases; unmatched junction nucleotides: 10. Per germline, CDR1 SGHVS and CDR2 FNYEAQ. The CDR3 nucleotides read TGTGCCAGCAGCCAGGCCCCCGGGACAGTCACAGATACGCAGTATTTT. Protein product: CASSQAPGTVTDTQYF.

This chain uses TRBV20-1 with TRBJ2-5; perhaps TRBD2 as D (5 bases). Trimming cost V 7 bases and J 3 bases, with 9 bases left between them. The CDR3 loop spans 11 amino acids. Germline-derived CDR1 and CDR2 are DFQATT and SNEGSKA (reference sequence). The CDR3 here is CSVGSEETQYF. The DNA for the CDR3 is TGCAGTGTAGGTAGCGAAGAGACCCAGTACTTC.

V usage is TRBV5-5 and J usage is TRBJ1-2; D might be TRBD1 (5 bases). V shed 7 bases and J shed 6 bases, with 16 bases lying between them. Germline CDR1 and CDR2: SGHKS and YYEKEE (reference sequence). This CDR3 has 13 amino acids. This CDR3 reads CASRRVAGDGYTF. In nucleotides, the CDR3 is TGTGCCAGCCGAAGAGTAGCGGGGGATGGCTACACCTTC.

Regarding this clone: Other DNA sequences in the sample encode the same CDR3. The rearrangement joins TRBV28 to TRBJ2-5, with a weak D call TRBD2 (5 bases). Trimming took 3 bases from V and 2 from J, leaving 7 bases between them. The CDR3 extends over 13 amino acids. Per the germline V gene, CDR1 is MDHEN and CDR2 is SYDVKM. The CDR3 DNA follows: TGTGCCAGCAGTTTTGGCGGGCAAGAGACCCAGTACTTC. Protein sequence: CASSFGGQETQYF. The full variable domain, rest sourced from reference TRBV28 and TRBJ2-5, is DVKVTQSSRYLVKRTGEKVFLECVQDMDHENMFWYRQDPGLGLRLIYFSYDVKMKEKGDIPEGYSVSREKKERFSLILESASTNQTSMYLCASSFGGQETQYFGPGTRLLVL.

This clone was seen just once. The V gene is TRBV7-2, the J gene TRBJ2-1; 9 bases agree with TRBD2. CDR1 SGHTA and CDR2 FQGNSA come from the germline V gene. The CDR3 spans 18 residues. The ends lost 6 bases at V and 1 base at J; junction bases unmatched: 13. CDR3 in DNA: TGTGCCAGCAGGACCGGGCTAGCGGGACGCACATCCTACAATGAGCAGTTCTTC. Protein product: CASRTGLAGRTSYNEQFF. Drawing the rest from reference TRBV7-2 and TRBJ2-1, the complete variable domain is GAGVSQSPSNKVTEKGKDVELRCDPISGHTALYWYRQSLGQGLEFLIYFQGNSAPDKSGLPSDRFSAERTGGSVSTLTIQRTQQEDSAVYLCASRTGLAGRTSYNEQFFGPGTRLTVL.

V gene TRBV7-9 combines with J gene TRBJ2-3; D perhaps matches TRBD2 (5 bases). In germline, CDR1 is SEHNR, CDR2 FQNEAQ (reference sequence). Trimming left V 2 bases short and J 1 base short, with 7 bases between. This CDR3 is built from 14 residues. For the CDR3, the DNA is TGTGCCAGCAGCTTACTAGCCCGCACAGATACGCAGTATTTT. Residues: CASSLLARTDTQYF.

This clone was detected only once. Distinct nucleotide sequences in the sample also encode this CDR3. This rearrangement joins TRBV20-1 to TRBJ2-7, with D possibly being TRBD1 or TRBD2 (5 bases each). Trimming removed 6 bases at V and 2 bases at J, with 8 bases between. CDR3 length equals 11 residues. Germline CDR1 and CDR2: DFQATT and SNEGSKA (reference sequence). Written as DNA, the CDR3 is TGCAGTGCCCGAGGGGCCTACGAGCAGTACTTC. It specifies CSARGAYEQYF.

V gene TRBV25-1 combines with J gene TRBJ1-2; D might be TRBD1 (5 bases). The germline V gene has CDR1 MGHDK and CDR2 SYGVNS. Trimming shortened V by 1 base and J by 8 bases, and 17 bases separated the two germline ends. The CDR3 consists of 15 residues. The chain's CDR3 is CASSESFRGVRGYTF. As DNA, the CDR3 is TGTGCCAGCAGTGAATCATTTCGGGGGGTGAGGGGCTACACCTTC.

This chain joins TRBV10-3 and TRBJ2-5; D call uncertain. The CDR3 is 17 residues long. With 6 bases removed from V and 2 bases from J, the gap between germline ends came to 22 bases. CDR1 ENHRY and CDR2 SYGVKD come from the germline V gene. The DNA of the CDR3 is TGTGCCATCAGCCGATCAGGTTCGGTCGGCGGACAAGAGACCCAGTACTTC. Translating gives CAISRSGSVGGQETQYF.

This chain joins TRBV5-1 and TRBJ1-2; 8 nucleotides align to TRBD1. The germline V gene encodes CDR1 SGHRS and CDR2 YFSETQ. The V gene end was trimmed by 2 bases and the J gene end by 4 bases; junction bases not matched to a gene: 4. The CDR3 has 14 amino acids. This CDR3 is CASSLYQGAYGYTF. In DNA, the CDR3 is TGCGCCAGCAGCTTATACCAGGGGGCCTATGGCTACACCTTC.

This clone was seen only once. The chain couples TRBV15 to TRBJ2-2; 13 bases are shared with TRBD2. The CDR3 extends over 18 amino acids. V was clipped by 1 base and J by 1 base; unmatched bases: 3. Germline V gene data show CDR1 as LNHNV and CDR2 as YYDKDF (reference sequence). The CDR3 loop is CATSRGRTSGRNTGELFF. CDR3 in DNA: TGTGCCACCAGCAGAGGCCGGACTAGCGGGAGGAACACCGGGGAGCTGTTTTTT.

The chain joins TRBV7-2 to TRBJ2-1; D remains unclear. The CDR3 covers 15 residues. The germline CDR1 and CDR2 sequences are SGHTA and FQGNSA. V was clipped by 5 bases and J by 10 bases, with 21 bases between them. The CDR3 DNA is TGTGCCAGCAGCGGGCCCCCCACCCTAGTTCACGAGCAGTTCTTC. Translating gives CASSGPPTLVHEQFF.

This rearrangement joins TRBV6-1 to TRBJ2-7; 8 bases line up with TRBD1. The CDR3 spans 14 residues. CDR1 and CDR2 (germline): MNHNS, SASEGT. V was pared by 8 bases and J by 2 bases, with 8 bases of the junction left unmatched. CDR3 protein: CASFDRGYAYEQYF. The CDR3, as DNA: TGTGCCAGCTTTGACAGGGGATACGCCTACGAGCAGTACTTC.

The V and J genes are TRBV7-9 and TRBJ2-5; weak D call: TRBD1 (5 bases). The CDR3 consists of 14 residues. Per germline, CDR1 SEHNR and CDR2 FQNEAQ (reference sequence). Between the trimmed V and J ends, which lost 2 bases and 2 bases, there was a span of 9 bases. DNA of the CDR3: TGTGCCAGCAGCTTACGACAGTCGCAAGAGACCCAGTACTTC. Residues: CASSLRQSQETQYF.

The V gene is TRBV19, the J gene TRBJ2-2; D is ambiguous. The ends were cut back, 5 bases at V and 0 bases at J, with 10 bases in the middle. The CDR3 has 15 amino acids. Germline lookup yields CDR1 LNHDA and CDR2 SQIVND (reference sequence). The CDR3 DNA reads as TGTGCCAGTAGTGGGCGGACGACGAACACCGGGGAGCTGTTTTTT. Its translation: CASSGRTTNTGELFF.

The chain is built from TRBV6-1 and TRBJ2-5; 12 bases are shared with TRBD2. The CDR3 extends over 19 amino acids. After removal of 2 bases from V and 0 bases from J, the junction contained 10 bases not matched to a gene. From germline, CDR1 is MNHNS and CDR2 SASEGT. The chain's CDR3 is CASSEMRLAGVRDQETQYF. The DNA of the CDR3 is TGTGCCAGCAGTGAAATGAGACTAGCGGGAGTGAGGGACCAAGAGACCCAGTACTTC.

In nucleotides, the CDR3 is TGTGCCAGCAGCTATAGGGGGGATACGCAGTATTTT. Its protein product is CASSYRGDTQYF. V gene TRBV27 combines with J gene TRBJ2-3, with D possibly matching TRBD1 (6 bases). Germline loops: CDR1 MNHEY, CDR2 SMNVEV (reference sequence). V lost 6 bases to trimming and J lost 6 bases, with 10 bases between them. The CDR3 sequence is 12 residues long.

The chain recombines TRBV27 with TRBJ2-1; D may be TRBD2 (6 bases). The germline CDR1 and CDR2 sequences are MNHEY and SMNVEV (reference sequence). Between the trimmed V and J ends, which lost 0 bases and 1 base, there was a span of 7 bases. The CDR3 runs 15 residues. The CDR3 DNA is TGTGCCAGCAGTTTATCGGGGGGATCCTACAATGAGCAGTTCTTC. Protein product: CASSLSGGSYNEQFF.

This chain connects TRBV7-9 to TRBJ2-3; 7 bases fit TRBD2. V was clipped by 5 bases and J by 2 bases; unmatched bases: 7. There are 15 residues in the CDR3. Germline V gene sequence: CDR1 SEHNR, CDR2 FQNEAQ (reference sequence). Written as DNA, the CDR3 is TGTGCCAGCAGCCTGAGGGAGGGATACACAGATACGCAGTATTTT. Its translation is CASSLREGYTDTQYF.

The chain is built from TRBV4-2 and TRBJ2-2; the D is unclear. Germline CDR1 reads LGHNA; CDR2 reads YNFKEQ. Trimming stripped 4 bases from V and 3 bases from J, with 12 bases between. The CDR3 extends over 15 amino acids. The CDR3 loop reads CASSPKRVDTGELFF. DNA for the CDR3: TGTGCCAGCAGCCCCAAACGGGTGGACACCGGGGAGCTGTTTTTT.

The chain is built from TRBV28 and TRBJ2-1; TRBD1 or TRBD2 may be the D gene (5 bases each). V was cut by 6 bases and J by 12 bases, with 15 bases left in between. The CDR3 covers 12 residues. Germline-derived CDR1 and CDR2 are MDHEN and SYDVKM. DNA for the CDR3: TGTGCCAGCAGGTTCACCGGGACGAGGCAGTTCTTC. It specifies CASRFTGTRQFF.